This TCR beta chain was profiled in a study of T cell repertoires in cytomegalovirus infection. For the study at large: Peptides in the study included HLA-C-restricted and HLA-B-restricted CMV epitopes. A matching HLA type, together with CMV infection, was signaled by public TCR beta signatures.

The V end lost 1 base, the J end lost 1 base, and 13 bases lay between the germline ends. The CDR3 has 16 residues. CDR1 is SGHTA, CDR2 FQGNSA, per germline. Broader study findings: Across the ex vivo response, the dominant clonotypes were HLA-C-restricted CMV-specific TCR beta clonotypes. Cumulative public TCR beta family frequency identified CMV carriers with the relevant HLA.

TCRdb reprocessed the reads via MiXCR and lists one record per CDR3 protein. The data contain about 570,000 distinct CDR3 sequences, around 40% of them seen just once; the ten biggest clones take up 48%. This clonotype has more than one count but fewer than ten. Its target is not known. Source: cultured PBMCs, taken from culture after CMV antigen stimulation. This TCR came from a human donor in good health (CMV status not recorded). Some clones in this sample may be carry-over from other donors' samples. J is TRBJ2-5 and V is TRBV7-2; D is ambiguous. CDR3 sequence reads: CASSLGVLLIQETQYF. DNA for the CDR3: TGTGCCAGCAGCTTAGGTGTATTGCTGATCCAAGAGACCCAGTACTTC.